This is a list of T cell receptor beta chains from one sample in a study of human T cells and chemical hapten exposure. Using its own MiXCR run on the RACE reads, TCRdb lists one record per CDR3 protein. The table shows under 100,000 distinct CDR3 sequences, with over 9.5% occurring only once. The sample was whole blood, taken in connection with sensitization to the hapten diphenylcyclopropenone (DPC). Receptors were obtained from a woman aged 40 to 50 with alopecia areata. Some clones in this sample may be carry-over from other donors' samples. Both conserved end residues are part of each CDR3. D genes are given only for firm matches. Only some rows state a clone size, as once, few, many or a class for expanded clones.

CASSVLLGADYGYTF | NA | TRBJ1-2 | many | TRBV2
CSALTPFATDTQYF | NA | TRBJ2-3 | many | TRBV20-1
CATGDDNSPLHF | NA | TRBJ1-6 | many | TRBV7-9
CASSSSGVIYNEQFF | NA | TRBJ2-1 | NA | TRBV7-3
CASRVGGSGNQPQHF | NA | TRBJ1-5 | many | TRBV12-3/TRBV12-4
CACASTSGGNEQFF | TRBD2 | TRBJ2-1 | NA | TRBV3-1
CASSLPKGSGREETQYF | TRBD2 | TRBJ2-5 | NA | TRBV5-4
CAIGSGTGEFSEQFF | TRBD1 | TRBJ2-1 | few | TRBV10-3
CASSQDIYGSYNEQFF | NA | TRBJ2-1 | few | TRBV3-1
CASSLNAVAAPYEQYF | NA | TRBJ2-7 | few | TRBV7-2
CASSEYGEVGTDTQYF | NA | TRBJ2-3 | NA | TRBV6-1
CASSLVGGGRNDIQYF | TRBD2 | TRBJ2-4 | many | TRBV7-2
CASSLSGRGKGNTIYF | NA | TRBJ1-3 | NA | TRBV28
CASSLARGLQGETQYF | NA | TRBJ2-5 | few | TRBV7-6
CASSRTGRSDNEQFF | TRBD1 | TRBJ2-1 | NA | TRBV28
CASSYPSGGLDTEAFF | NA | TRBJ1-1 | many | TRBV6-6
CARRDRRNYGYTF | TRBD1 | TRBJ1-2 | NA | TRBV27
CSARVEPEPYNEQFF | NA | TRBJ2-1 | few | TRBV20-1
CASSEDRVSYNEQFF | TRBD1 | TRBJ2-1 | many | TRBV7-9
CASSISGLAYNEQFF | TRBD2 | TRBJ2-1 | NA | TRBV19
CATSGGLAGVNEQFF | TRBD2 | TRBJ2-1 | many | TRBV24-1
CASSSGTSGSADTQYF | TRBD2 | TRBJ2-3 | few | TRBV11-2
CASSSGLAGVGQYF | TRBD2 | TRBJ2-7 | few | TRBV28
CSARFGRAGANVLTF | NA | TRBJ2-6 | NA | TRBV20-1
CASNDRGTGELFF | TRBD1 | TRBJ2-2 | few | TRBV7-6
CASSQGAYEQYF | NA | TRBJ2-7 | many | TRBV7-2
CASSPPSVGPSEAFF | NA | TRBJ1-1 | NA | TRBV18
CASSPIDRVGGNTEAFF | TRBD1 | TRBJ1-1 | NA | TRBV5-1
CSAPRLAGPSSYNEQFF | TRBD2 | TRBJ2-1 | many | TRBV29-1
CASSQDWGGTEAFF | NA | TRBJ1-1 | many | TRBV3-1
CASSATGRAQPQHF | NA | TRBJ1-5 | NA | TRBV12-3/TRBV12-4
CASSKTRAGGLSYEQYF | NA | TRBJ2-7 | many | TRBV21-1
CASRISGYTDTQYF | NA | TRBJ2-3 | few | TRBV27
CASSASGGPTDTQYF | TRBD2 | TRBJ2-3 | many | TRBV19
CASILNTEAFF | NA | TRBJ1-1 | many | TRBV2
CASSSRQGGKETQYF | NA | TRBJ2-5 | NA | TRBV11-3
CSVTGAIAGRNNEQFF | NA | TRBJ2-1 | few | TRBV20-1
CSAHDRDAGYTF | TRBD1 | TRBJ1-2 | NA | TRBV20-1
CASRGDSTYSNYGYTF | NA | TRBJ1-2 | many | TRBV2
CASSHITSGANVLTF | NA | TRBJ2-6 | few | TRBV7-2
CASSLRELETQYF | NA | TRBJ2-5 | many | TRBV5-1
CASSLARELEAFF | NA | TRBJ1-1 | many | TRBV7-2
CASSLYAGWGTGELFF | NA | TRBJ2-2 | few | TRBV7-2
CSARSLSGGANEQYF | TRBD2 | TRBJ2-7 | few | TRBV20-1
CASSPSGETQYF | NA | TRBJ2-5 | few | TRBV18
CASSPGGLLAGGTGELFF | TRBD2 | TRBJ2-2 | NA | TRBV6-5
CASSRRGPPDTEAFF | NA | TRBJ1-1 | NA | TRBV6-5
CASSVLAGTGINEQFF | TRBD1 | TRBJ2-1 | many | TRBV6-4
CASRRQGEAEAFF | TRBD1 | TRBJ1-1 | few | TRBV12-3/TRBV12-4
CASSLGGSNSGNTIYF | NA | TRBJ1-3 | NA | TRBV7-9
CASSPNPEGQPQHF | NA | TRBJ1-5 | few | TRBV7-3
CASSLDLGNEQFF | NA | TRBJ2-1 | NA | TRBV11-2
CASSAGWGAEKLFF | NA | TRBJ1-4 | NA | TRBV5-1
CSARVGLAGVGEQFF | TRBD2 | TRBJ2-1 | many | TRBV29-1
CASSVTGENSPLHF | TRBD1 | TRBJ1-6 | few | TRBV9